This entry lists 26 T cell receptor beta chains sequenced from one sample in a study of cytomegalovirus exposure and HLA in healthy donors (dated by TCRdb to the late 2010s). Receptors were amplified or captured by the immunoSEQ multiplex PCR assay. The multiplex PCR relied on a mix of 60 forward primers for TCR Vbeta segments and 13 reverse primers for TCR Jbeta segments. Drawn from immuneACCESS, this table holds only the in-frame rearrangements with V and J called that TCRdb kept. Clones are partly lost; checked studies trace under half to an unresolved V gene and leave the rest unexplained. This sample lists 150,000 to 200,000 clones; 65% to 90% were detected once. The ten largest clones capture about 2.2% of the sample. Sample: PBMCs. Every receptor here comes from a woman aged 45 to 65 in good health and CMV-seronegative.

This clone showed up just a few times. The chain is built from TRBV5-1 and TRBJ1-3; TRBD1 matches 7 bases. The junction had 4 bases not matched to a gene; V was cut back by 3 bases and J by 4 bases. The CDR3 runs to 14 residues. Germline CDR1 and CDR2: SGHRS and YFSETQ. CDR3 coding DNA: TGCGCCAGCAGCTCTCAACAGGGGGGAAACACCATATATTTT. Translating gives CASSSQQGGNTIYF.

The chain joins TRBV6-1 to TRBJ2-3; TRBD2 agrees at 13 bases. The trim removed 0 bases at V and 3 bases at J, leaving 3 bases unmatched. Germline-derived CDR1 and CDR2 are MNHNS and SASEGT. This CDR3 has 17 residues. Written as DNA, the CDR3 is TGTGCCAGCAGTGAAGCTCTACTAGCGGGAGGGACAGATACGCAGTATTTT. Encoded protein: CASSEALLAGGTDTQYF.

This clone appeared a few times. The CDR3 spells CASRDRAFREQYF. The CDR3 region has the DNA TGTGCCAGCAGGGACAGGGCTTTCCGCGAGCAGTACTTC. The chain is built from TRBV28 and TRBJ2-7; 8 bases line up with TRBD1. V shed 6 bases and J 6 bases; nucleotides not matched to a gene: 7. There are 13 residues in the CDR3. Germline V gene sequence: CDR1 MDHEN, CDR2 SYDVKM.

The CDR3 bases are TGTGCCAGTAGTCACGACAGGCCTGGCTACACCTTC. It is translated as CASSHDRPGYTF. The rearrangement joins TRBV19 to TRBJ1-2, with a weak D call TRBD1 (6 bases). V was clipped by 5 bases and J by 7 bases, with 11 bases between them. The CDR3 extends over 12 amino acids. The V gene's germline CDR1 is LNHDA and CDR2 SQIVND (reference sequence).

This clone appeared once. V and J are TRBV6-4 and TRBJ2-3; 12 nucleotides agree with TRBD1. V lost 4 bases to trimming and J lost 4 bases; unmatched junction nucleotides: 6. The CDR3 totals 16 residues. The V gene's germline CDR1 is MRHNA and CDR2 SNTAGT. CDR3 region: CASSVPGQGAPDTQYF. CDR3 DNA sequence: TGTGCCAGCAGTGTTCCGGGACAGGGGGCCCCAGATACGCAGTATTTT.

This clone was seen a handful of times. This chain joins TRBV9 and TRBJ1-2; tentatively, D is TRBD1 (6 bases). Germline V gene sequence: CDR1 SGDLS, CDR2 YYNGEE. V gave up 0 bases and J gave up 9 bases, with 12 bases separating them. CDR3 size: 13 residues. The CDR3: CASSVDRVGSYTF. The CDR3 nucleotides read TGTGCCAGCAGCGTAGACAGGGTAGGGAGCTACACCTTC.

V usage is TRBV7-2 and J usage is TRBJ2-3; TRBD1 agrees at 9 bases. The V and J ends lost 2 bases and 1 base, in that order; junction bases with no gene match: 7. The germline V gene has CDR1 SGHTA and CDR2 FQGNSA. The CDR3 is 17 residues long. The CDR3 bases are TGTGCCAGCAGCTTATTACAGGGGGCGTTGGGCACAGATACGCAGTATTTT. Encoded protein: CASSLLQGALGTDTQYF.

This rearrangement joins TRBV29-1 to TRBJ1-4, with a tentative D call TRBD1 (6 bases). Looked up from germline, CDR1 is SQVTM and CDR2 is ANQGSEA. V shed 6 bases and J shed 0 bases, with 8 bases lying between them. The CDR3 length is 13 residues. CDR3 sequence: CSVSGATNEKLFF. CDR3 in DNA: TGCAGCGTCTCAGGGGCAACTAATGAAAAACTGTTTTTT.

The rearrangement uses TRBV6-1 and TRBJ2-7; 8 bases agree with TRBD1. J lost 7 bases, V lost 4 bases, and 9 bases had no gene match. Germline CDR1 and CDR2: MNHNS and SASEGT. The CDR3 runs 14 residues. The CDR3 is CASSGNRGVGEQYF. The CDR3, as DNA: TGTGCCAGCAGTGGCAACAGGGGGGTGGGGGAGCAGTACTTC.

This chain connects TRBV21-1 to TRBJ1-4; no check of the table's D call, TRBD1, against the DNA was made. TRBV21-1 is a documented pseudogene. The CDR3 sequence is 19 residues long. CDR3 in amino acids: CASSKFCRDRGEINEKLFF. The CDR3 DNA is TGTGCCAGCAGCAAATTTTGCCGGGACAGAGGGGAGATTAATGAAAAACTGTTTTTT.

The V and J genes are TRBV2 and TRBJ2-2; TRBD2 matches at 9 bases. Unmatched junction bases numbered 6, after V lost 1 base and J lost 0 bases. Looked up from germline, CDR1 is SNHLY and CDR2 is FYNNEI. This CDR3 has 18 residues. DNA of the CDR3: TGTGCCAGCAGTGAAGGGCTAGCGGGGCATCCGAACACCGGGGAGCTGTTTTTT. Amino acids: CASSEGLAGHPNTGELFF.

The chain combines TRBV6-5 with TRBJ2-5; TRBD2 matches at 7 bases. The CDR3 is made up of 15 amino acids. CDR1 and CDR2 from the germline V gene are MNHEY and SVGAGI. V lost 3 bases to trimming and J lost 5 bases; unmatched junction nucleotides: 9. The CDR3 spells CASSYRGLGSETQYF. The CDR3 DNA reads as TGTGCCAGCAGTTATCGAGGACTAGGGTCGGAGACCCAGTACTTC.

The chain has TRBV15 and TRBJ2-1, with D possibly matching TRBD2 (5 bases). V lost 4 bases and J lost 1, with 11 bases in between. The germline CDR1 and CDR2 sequences are LNHNV and YYDKDF (reference sequence). This CDR3 comprises 15 residues. This CDR3 reads CATSITRESYNEQFF. CDR3 bases: TGTGCCACCAGCATTACTAGAGAGTCCTACAATGAGCAGTTCTTC.

The J gene is TRBJ2-7, the V gene TRBV27; TRBD2 matches at 8 bases. Germline V lookup: CDR1 MNHEY, CDR2 SMNVEV (reference sequence). This CDR3 has 14 amino acids. V lost 3 bases to trimming and J lost 5 bases; unmatched junction nucleotides: 6. The CDR3 spells CASSLRREGHEQYF. CDR3 in DNA: TGTGCCAGCAGTTTGCGACGGGAGGGCCACGAGCAGTACTTC.

The rearrangement joins TRBV28 to TRBJ1-5; the D gene is possibly TRBD1 (5 bases). The CDR3 is 16 residues long. Germline lookup yields CDR1 MDHEN and CDR2 SYDVKM. Trimming took 7 bases from V and 1 from J, leaving 17 bases between them. The CDR3 is CASTGGWGLSNQPQHF. CDR3 sequence (DNA): TGTGCCAGCACTGGGGGGTGGGGGTTAAGCAATCAGCCCCAGCATTTT.

The rearrangement uses TRBV4-1 and TRBJ2-1; 9 nucleotides line up with TRBD2. The V gene end was trimmed by 5 bases and the J gene end by 12 bases; junction bases not matched to a gene: 8. From germline, CDR1 is MGHRA and CDR2 YSYEKL. CDR3 length: 13 amino acids. In nucleotides, the CDR3 is TGCGCCAGCAGCGGCCCGGGACTAGCAGGGCAGTTCTTC. Amino acid sequence: CASSGPGLAGQFF.

This clone occurred a few times. The chain carries TRBV7-2 and TRBJ2-5, with 9 bases lining up with TRBD1. Unmatched junction bases numbered 7, after V lost 6 bases and J lost 5 bases. The CDR3 sequence is 14 residues long. Germline CDR1 and CDR2: SGHTA and FQGNSA. As DNA, the CDR3 is TGTGCCAGCAGACCGACAGGGGGGGCGGAGACCCAGTACTTC. It encodes CASRPTGGAETQYF.

The chain combines TRBV4-1 with TRBJ2-4; possible D gene TRBD1, 5 bases. The germline V and J ends were trimmed by 1 base and 10 bases, with 11 bases remaining between them. Germline CDR1 and CDR2: MGHRA and YSYEKL. The CDR3 spans 13 residues. CDR3 DNA: TGCGCCAGCAGCCAAGCCTTGACAGAAATTCAGTACTTC. Its protein is CASSQALTEIQYF.

The chain combines TRBV5-6 with TRBJ1-3, with D tentatively TRBD1 (5 bases). With 0 bases removed from V and 4 bases from J, the gap between germline ends came to 14 bases. This CDR3 region has 16 residues. Per germline, CDR1 SGHDT and CDR2 YYEEEE. In DNA, the CDR3 is TGTGCCAGCAGCTTGGTAACAGCAGGGCGCGGAAACACCATATATTTT. Translated, it gives CASSLVTAGRGNTIYF.

This clone has a handful of counts. V and J are TRBV18 and TRBJ2-2; 10 positions match TRBD2. The J segment lost 1 base and the V segment lost 6 bases, leaving 8 bases of the junction unmatched. Germline V gene data show CDR1 as KGHSH and CDR2 as LQKENI. CDR3 length equals 17 residues. The CDR3 nucleotides read TGTGCCAGCTCCCCTTTACTAGCGGGAAAGAACACCGGGGAGCTGTTTTTT. Encoded protein: CASSPLLAGKNTGELFF.

The chain is built from TRBV11-1 and TRBJ2-3; 7 bases map to TRBD2. CDR3 length equals 14 residues. Trimming took 0 bases from V and 3 from J; bases not matched to a gene: 0. The germline V gene encodes CDR1 SGHAT and CDR2 FQDESV (reference sequence). The DNA for the CDR3 is TGTGCCAGCAGCTTAGCGGGAGGGACAGATACGCAGTATTTT. Translation: CASSLAGGTDTQYF. The whole variable domain, filled in from reference TRBV11-1 and TRBJ2-3, reads EAEVAQSPRYKITEKSQAVAFWCDPISGHATLYWYRQILGQGPELLVQFQDESVVDDSQLPKDRFSAERLKGVDSTLKIQPAELGDSAMYLCASSLAGGTDTQYFGPGTRLTVL.

V gene TRBV10-3 combines with J gene TRBJ1-1, with D possibly being TRBD1 (6 bases). V gave up 3 bases and J gave up 4 bases, with 24 bases separating them. CDR1 and CDR2 (germline): ENHRY, SYGVKD. The CDR3 is 18 amino acids. DNA for the CDR3: TGTGCCATCAGTGAAGTTCCCAATACAGGGCTGGAGGCCACTGAAGCTTTCTTT. Encoded protein: CAISEVPNTGLEATEAFF.

This chain joins TRBV7-9 and TRBJ2-3; TRBD2 matches 11 bases. Germline V gives CDR1 SEHNR, CDR2 FQNEAQ (reference sequence). V was pared by 4 bases and J by 3 bases, with 6 bases of the junction left unmatched. This CDR3 has 16 amino acids. The CDR3 bases are TGTGCCAGCAGCTCGAGGACTAGCGGGCGAACAGATACGCAGTATTTT. Translation gives CASSSRTSGRTDTQYF.

The V gene is TRBV4-3, the J gene TRBJ1-4; the D gene is possibly TRBD1 (5 bases). The CDR3 contains 14 residues. Germline assignment: CDR1 LGHNA and CDR2 YSLEER. V was pared by 0 bases and J by 8 bases, with 10 bases between. The CDR3 DNA sequence: TGCGCCAGCAGCCAAGATCGACAGTTAGAAAAACTGTTTTTT. Translating it yields CASSQDRQLEKLFF.

This chain connects TRBV11-1 to TRBJ2-1, with 7 bases that match TRBD2. This CDR3 is built from 16 residues. Looked up from germline, CDR1 is SGHAT and CDR2 is FQDESV (reference sequence). Trimming removed 3 bases from V and 6 bases from J; junction bases left unmatched: 11. The CDR3 loop is CASSFGGGGRGNEQFF. CDR3 coding DNA: TGTGCCAGCAGCTTCGGGGGAGGAGGGAGGGGCAATGAGCAGTTCTTC.

This clone appeared a few times. The genes are TRBV6-4 and TRBJ2-3; possibly TRBD1 for D (5 bases). Trimming stripped 0 bases from V and 6 bases from J, with 16 bases between. The CDR3 totals 16 residues. CDR1 MRHNA and CDR2 SNTAGT come from the germline V gene. The CDR3 protein is CASSDSAGLSFDTQYF. CDR3 bases: TGTGCCAGCAGTGACTCTGCAGGGTTGTCATTTGATACGCAGTATTTT.